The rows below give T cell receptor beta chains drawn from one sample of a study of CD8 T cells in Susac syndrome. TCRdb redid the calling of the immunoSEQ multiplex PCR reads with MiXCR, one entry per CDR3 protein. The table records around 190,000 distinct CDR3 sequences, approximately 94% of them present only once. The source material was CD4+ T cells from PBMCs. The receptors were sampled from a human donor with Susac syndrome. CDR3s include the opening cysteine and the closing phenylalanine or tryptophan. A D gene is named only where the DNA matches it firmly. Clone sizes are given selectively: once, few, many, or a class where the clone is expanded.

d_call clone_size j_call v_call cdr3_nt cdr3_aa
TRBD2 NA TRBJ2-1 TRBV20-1 TGCAGTGCTACTCCGGGTGTAGCGGGGGGCTACAATGAGCAGTTCTTC CSATPGVAGGYNEQFF
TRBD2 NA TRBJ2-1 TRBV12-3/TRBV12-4 TGTGCCAGCAGAGGGGGACTAGCGGGGGGAGGGGAGCAGTTCTTC CASRGGLAGGGEQFF
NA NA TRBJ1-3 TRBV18 TGTGCCAGCTCACCATCAAGCTCTGGAAACACCATATATTTT CASSPSSSGNTIYF
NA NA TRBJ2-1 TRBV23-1 TGCGCCAGCAGTCAAACGAGGGGACCGCTTGGGCCTGAGCAGTTCTTC CASSQTRGPLGPEQFF
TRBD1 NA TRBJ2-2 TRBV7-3 TGTGCCAGCAGCTCGGACAGGGGGCAAAACGGGGAGCTGTTTTTT CASSSDRGQNGELFF
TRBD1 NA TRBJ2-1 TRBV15 TGTGCCACCAGCAGCCGGGACAGGGGAGGGAATGAGCAGTTCTTC CATSSRDRGGNEQFF
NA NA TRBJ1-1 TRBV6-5 TGTGCCAGCAGTCCGCAAGGGGGACGGACTGAAGCTTTCTTT CASSPQGGRTEAFF
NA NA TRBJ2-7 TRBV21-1 TGTGCCAGCAGCGCGCCTTGGGGGCGGGAGTCCTACGAGCAGTACTTC CASSAPWGRESYEQYF
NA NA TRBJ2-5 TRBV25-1 TGTGCCAGCAGTGAATATAAGGGCACGGATCGGACCCAGTACTTC CASSEYKGTDRTQYF
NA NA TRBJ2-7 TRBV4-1 TGCGCCAGCAGTCCGGGATCCACCCTTCCCTACGAGCAGTACTTC CASSPGSTLPYEQYF
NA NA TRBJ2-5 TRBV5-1 TGCGCCAGCAGCAGTGACCCCCGGACTCGGTACCAAGAGACCCAGTACTTC CASSSDPRTRYQETQYF
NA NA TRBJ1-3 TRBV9 TGTGCCAGCAGCGCGGATGACAGACGCTCTGGAAACACCATATATTTT CASSADDRRSGNTIYF
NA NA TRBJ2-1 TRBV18 TGTGCCAGCTCACCATTGGGGGGCCGCATGATCTTC CASSPLGGRMIF
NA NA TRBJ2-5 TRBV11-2 TGTGCCAGCAGCTTAGGGCTAGTTACAGGGTACCAAGAGACCCAGTACTTC CASSLGLVTGYQETQYF
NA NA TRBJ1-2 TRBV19 TGTGCCAGCGAAGCCGTCGGTGGCTACACCTTC CASEAVGGYTF
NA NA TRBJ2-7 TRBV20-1 TGCAGTGCTGGGGGGGCAGGGGTCTACGAGCAGTACTTC CSAGGAGVYEQYF
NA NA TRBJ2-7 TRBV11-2 TGTGCCAGCAGCTTAGGGACCGAGCAGTACTTC CASSLGTEQYF
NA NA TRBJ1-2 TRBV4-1 TGCGCCCCCCAACAGACGACGTGGAACTTC CAPQQTTWNF
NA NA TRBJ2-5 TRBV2 TGTGCCAGCAGTGGTGGCGGAACTAACCCTTACTTC CASSGGGTNPYF
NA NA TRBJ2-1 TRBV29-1 TGCAGCGTTGAAGTAGGGAACTTCAATGAGCAGTTCTTC CSVEVGNFNEQFF
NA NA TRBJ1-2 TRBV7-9 TGTGCCAGCAGCTTAAGGGGGGTCCCAACAGGTGGCTACACCTTC CASSLRGVPTGGYTF
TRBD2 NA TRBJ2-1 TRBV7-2 TGTGCCAGCAGCTTAGAACTAGCGGGGTACAATGAGCAGTTCTTC CASSLELAGYNEQFF
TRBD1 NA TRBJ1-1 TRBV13 TGTGCCAGCAGCCCAGACAGGGCCCTGGCGGCCGAAGCTTTCTTT CASSPDRALAAEAFF
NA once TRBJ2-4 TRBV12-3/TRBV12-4 TGTGCCAGCAGTTCCTTCAACCGGGACCTCCGGAACATTCAGTACTTC CASSSFNRDLRNIQYF
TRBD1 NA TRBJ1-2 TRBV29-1 TGCAGCGTCCGTCCCGGGACAGGGGTCGGCTACACCTTC CSVRPGTGVGYTF
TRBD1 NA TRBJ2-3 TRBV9 TGTGCCAGCAGCGTATTGACAGGGACAGATACGCAGTATTTT CASSVLTGTDTQYF
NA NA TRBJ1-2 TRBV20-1 TGCAGTGCCGCGACGGGGGAAGGCTACACCTTC CSAATGEGYTF
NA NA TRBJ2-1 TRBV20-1 TGCAGTGCTACTTTAAGGGCGGGACATGAGCAGTTCTTC CSATLRAGHEQFF
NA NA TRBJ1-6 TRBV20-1 TGCAGTGCCCTGATCCCGCGGGGTGCTAATTCACCCCTCCACTTT CSALIPRGANSPLHF
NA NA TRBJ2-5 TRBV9 TGTGCCAGCAGCGTAGGGCAGGGGAGGGAGACCCAGTACTTC CASSVGQGRETQYF
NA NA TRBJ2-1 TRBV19 TGTGCCAGTAGTATAGCACAGGGAGGGCAGTTCTTC CASSIAQGGQFF
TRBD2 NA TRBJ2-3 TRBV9 TGTGCCAGCAGCACCCGGACTAGCGGGGGGGATAGCACGCAGTATTTT CASSTRTSGGDSTQYF